The entry below describes one T cell receptor (beta chain). Its antigen is unknown. The CDR3 totals 12 residues. J lost 3 bases, V lost 5 bases, and 1 base had no gene match. In germline, CDR1 is SNHLY, CDR2 FYNNEI. Individual cDNA molecules each received unique molecular identifiers attached to them. From the 5' RACE reads, TCRdb called clonotypes with MiXCR, one entry per CDR3 protein. The top ten clones hold 0.95% to 1.5% of a sample with tens of thousands of distinct CDR3 sequences, more than 10% of them seen once. This sample stems from a study of early T cells in non-severe SARS-CoV-2 infection. Study background: Bulk RNA taken from unsorted whole blood was sequenced, leaving chains unpaired.

Notes on the study in general: There was a bias toward anti-spike CD8 responses in VDJdb matching, which missed private and CD4 specificities.

This receptor was obtained from an adult who was a healthcare worker with PCR-confirmed SARS-CoV-2 infection or an uninfected control (not recorded which). The donor label of this sample is uncertain. The chain uses TRBV2 and TRBJ2-7, with TRBD1 matching 7 bases. The sequences come from whole blood, collected at baseline. The CDR3: CASSRDSYEQYV. CDR3 nucleotide sequence: TGTGCCAGCAGTAGGGACAGCTACGAGCAGTACGTC.